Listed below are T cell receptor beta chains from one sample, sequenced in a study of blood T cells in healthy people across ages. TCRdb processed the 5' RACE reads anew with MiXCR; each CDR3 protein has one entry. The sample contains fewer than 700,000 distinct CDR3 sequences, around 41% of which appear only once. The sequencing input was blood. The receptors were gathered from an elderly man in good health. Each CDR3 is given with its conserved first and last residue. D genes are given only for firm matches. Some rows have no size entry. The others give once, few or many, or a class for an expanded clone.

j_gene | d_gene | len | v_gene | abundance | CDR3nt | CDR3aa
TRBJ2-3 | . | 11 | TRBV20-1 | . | TGCAGTGCGCCAGACGTGGATACGCAGTATTTT | CSAPDVDTQYF
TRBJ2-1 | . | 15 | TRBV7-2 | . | TGTGCCAGCAGCTTAACCGGGACACAACACAATGAGCAGTTCTTC | CASSLTGTQHNEQFF
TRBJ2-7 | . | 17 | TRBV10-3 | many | TGTGCCATCAGTGAGGGTTCAGGGGCAGGACTCTCTTACGAGCAGTACTTC | CAISEGSGAGLSYEQYF
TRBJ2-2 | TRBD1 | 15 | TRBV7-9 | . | TGTGCCAGCAGCAGACAGGGGGCGCTCGCCGGGGAGCTGTTTTTT | CASSRQGALAGELFF
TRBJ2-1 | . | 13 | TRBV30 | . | TGTGCCTGGAGTGTAATGCGGGACAATGAGCAGTTCTTC | CAWSVMRDNEQFF
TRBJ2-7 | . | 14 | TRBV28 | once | TGTACCAGCAGTCTACAGGGTGGTCGCTACGAGCGGTACTTC | CTSSLQGGRYERYF
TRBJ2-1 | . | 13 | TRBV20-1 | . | TGCAGTGCTAGAGATACGTCCAGGAATGAGCAGTTCTTC | CSARDTSRNEQFF
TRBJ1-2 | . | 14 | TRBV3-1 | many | TGTGCCAGCAGCCAACTAACAGGGAGAAATGGCTACACCTTC | CASSQLTGRNGYTF
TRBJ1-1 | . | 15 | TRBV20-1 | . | TGCAGTGCTAGAGAGGGCGCTGCGGGGGGGACTGAAGCTTTCTTT | CSAREGAAGGTEAFF
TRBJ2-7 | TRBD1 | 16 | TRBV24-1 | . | TGTGCCACCAGTGATCCCTGGACAGGGGATCCCTACGAGCAGTACTTC | CATSDPWTGDPYEQYF
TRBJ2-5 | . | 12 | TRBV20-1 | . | TGCAGTGCTCCAGAAGGGATCGAGACCCAGTACTTC | CSAPEGIETQYF
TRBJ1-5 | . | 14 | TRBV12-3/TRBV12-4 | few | TGTGCCAGCAGTTTTAAGGGGTCGGACACCCCCCAGCATTTT | CASSFKGSDTPQHF
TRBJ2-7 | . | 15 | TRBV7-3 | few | TGTGCCAGCAGCTTAAATCCAGGGGTCACCTACGAGCAGTACTTC | CASSLNPGVTYEQYF
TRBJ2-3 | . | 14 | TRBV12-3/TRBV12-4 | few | TGTGCCAGCAGTTTGCGGACGGGAGCGGATACGCAGTATTTT | CASSLRTGADTQYF
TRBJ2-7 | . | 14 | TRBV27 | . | TGTGCCAGCAGCATTCGAAGCGGCCCCTACGAGCAGTACTTC | CASSIRSGPYEQYF
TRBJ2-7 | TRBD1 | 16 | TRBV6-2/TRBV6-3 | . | TGTGCCAGCGGAAGATCACGGACAGGGGGCGGGAATGAGCAGTACTTC | CASGRSRTGGGNEQYF
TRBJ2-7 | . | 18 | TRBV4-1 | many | TGCGCCAGCAGCCGACTGCCACCCGGATTGCAGGAGGCCTACGAGCAGTACTTC | CASSRLPPGLQEAYEQYF
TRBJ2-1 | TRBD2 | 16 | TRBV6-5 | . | TGTGCCAGCAGTTACGGGACTAGCGCGTACCAAGAGACCCAGTTCTTC | CASSYGTSAYQETQFF
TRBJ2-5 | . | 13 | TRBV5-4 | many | TGTGCCAGCAGCCGAGGGTACCAAGAGACCCAGTACTTC | CASSRGYQETQYF
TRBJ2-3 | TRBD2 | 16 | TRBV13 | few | TGTGCCAGCAGCTTAGCCTGGACTAGCCGCACAGATACGCAGTATTTT | CASSLAWTSRTDTQYF
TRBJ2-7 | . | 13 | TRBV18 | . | TGTGCCAGCTCGCAGGACAGTGTTTACGAGCAGTACTTC | CASSQDSVYEQYF
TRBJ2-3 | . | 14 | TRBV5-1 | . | TGCGCCAGCAGCTTGAGACGCGGGGCAGATACGCAGTATTTT | CASSLRRGADTQYF
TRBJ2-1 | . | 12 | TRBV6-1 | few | TGTGCCAGCCGGGACTCCCTCAATGAGCAGTTCTTC | CASRDSLNEQFF
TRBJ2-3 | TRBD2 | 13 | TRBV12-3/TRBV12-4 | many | TGTGCCAGCAGTTTGGGACTAGTCTCGACGCAGTATTTT | CASSLGLVSTQYF
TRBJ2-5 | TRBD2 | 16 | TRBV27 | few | TGTGCCAGCAGTTCTCGAAGCCTAGCGGACCAAGAGACCCAGTACTTC | CASSSRSLADQETQYF
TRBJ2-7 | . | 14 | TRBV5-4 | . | TGTGCCAGCAGCTTGAGGCAGGAACCCTACGAGCAGTACTTC | CASSLRQEPYEQYF
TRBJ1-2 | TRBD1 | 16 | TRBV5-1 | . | TGCGCCAGCAGCCTTACCTACCAGGACAGGGGCTATGGCTACACCTTC | CASSLTYQDRGYGYTF
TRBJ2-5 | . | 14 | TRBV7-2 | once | TGTGCCAGCAGCCTCGATTATGGTCCCGAGACCCAGTACTTC | CASSLDYGPETQYF
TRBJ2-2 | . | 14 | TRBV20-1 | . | TGCAGTGCTAGGTCACTAGCCTACACCGGGGAGCTGTTTTTT | CSARSLAYTGELFF
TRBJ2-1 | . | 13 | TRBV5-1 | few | TGCGCCAGCAGCCCACAGAGTTCACCAGAGCAGTTCTTC | CASSPQSSPEQFF
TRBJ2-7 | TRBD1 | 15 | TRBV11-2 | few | TGTGCCAGCAGCCCGAGGGGACAGGGGAGGAACGAGCAGTACTTC | CASSPRGQGRNEQYF
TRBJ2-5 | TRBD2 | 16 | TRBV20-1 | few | TGCAGTGCAAGACGACTGACTAGCGGGAGGCAAGAGACCCAGTACTTC | CSARRLTSGRQETQYF
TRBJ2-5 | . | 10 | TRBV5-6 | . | TGTGCCAGCAGCAACGGAACCCAGTACTTC | CASSNGTQYF
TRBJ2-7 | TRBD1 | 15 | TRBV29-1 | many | TGCAGCGCCCGGGACAGGGTGGCCAGCTCCTACGAGCAGTACTTC | CSARDRVASSYEQYF
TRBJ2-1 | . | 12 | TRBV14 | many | TGTGCCAGCAGCCATGCCTCGGGTGAGCAGTTCTTC | CASSHASGEQFF
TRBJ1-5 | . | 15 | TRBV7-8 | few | TGTGCCAGCAGCTTAGCAGGGGGGGTGGGCCAGCCCCAGCATTTT | CASSLAGGVGQPQHF
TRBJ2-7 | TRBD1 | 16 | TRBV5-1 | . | TGCGCCAGCAGCCCAACCGACAGGGGCACAACCTACGAGCAGTACTTC | CASSPTDRGTTYEQYF